What follows are 12 T cell receptor beta chains derived from one specimen sequenced in a study of cytomegalovirus exposure and HLA in healthy donors. Amplification used 60 Vbeta primers and 13 Jbeta primers. The table came from immunoSEQ multiplex PCR; TCRdb's copy has only in-frame clones and leaves some out. The sample has 140,000 to 150,000 clones, just under 85% seen once. The sequenced material came from PBMCs. The receptors stem from a woman between 55 and 75 years old in good health and CMV-seropositive.

This clone has only a few counts. The V gene is TRBV6-5, the J gene TRBJ1-5; 9 bases align to TRBD1. The CDR3 is made up of 15 amino acids. Germline loops: CDR1 MNHEY, CDR2 SVGAGI. J was trimmed by 4 bases and V by 5 bases; bases with no gene match: 6. CDR3 in amino acids: CASSLGTGLNQPQHF. Here the CDR3 DNA reads TGTGCCAGCAGTCTAGGGACAGGGCTAAATCAGCCCCAGCATTTT.

The gene calls are TRBV19 and TRBJ1-5; 7 positions match TRBD1. The CDR3 has 17 amino acids. Germline trimming cut 6 bases from V and 5 bases from J; bases unmatched to any gene: 16. The V gene's germline CDR1 is LNHDA and CDR2 SQIVND (reference sequence). The CDR3 spells CASSRRQGDARYQPQHF. The CDR3 bases are TGTGCCAGTAGCCGTAGACAGGGAGACGCCCGTTATCAGCCCCAGCATTTT.

This clone was detected once. One junction end does not reproduce the germline sequence, and a read error may be involved. This chain joins TRBV4-2 and TRBJ2-7; no reliable D call. CDR3 length: 15 residues. Per germline, CDR1 LGHNA and CDR2 YNFKEQ. CDR3 sequence: CASSQVFEQSYQQYF. The CDR3 bases are TGTGCCAGCAGCCAAGTATTCGAACAGAGCTACCAGCAGTACTTC.

The chain recombines TRBV27 with TRBJ2-4; tentatively, D is TRBD1 (5 bases). The germline CDR1 and CDR2 sequences are MNHEY and SMNVEV (reference sequence). V lost 10 bases and J lost 6, with 19 bases in between. This CDR3 comprises 14 residues. The CDR3 protein is CATLYRQGPNIQYF. CDR3 nucleotides: TGTGCCACCCTTTATCGGCAGGGCCCAAACATTCAGTACTTC.

In regard to this clone: The junction differs from germline at one of its ends, possibly a read error. This chain connects TRBV2 to TRBJ2-7; 7 positions agree with TRBD2. The CDR3 consists of 13 residues. Germline assignment: CDR1 SNHLY and CDR2 FYNNEI. CDR3 residues: CASSATGTSALIF. Written as DNA, the CDR3 is TGTGCCAGCAGTGCCACCGGAACTAGCGCGTTAATATTC.

This clone came up once. The rearrangement joins TRBV5-8 to TRBJ1-3; D remains ambiguous. Germline-derived CDR1 and CDR2 are SGHTS and YDEGEE. CDR3 length: 15 residues. Trimming took 0 bases from V and 0 from J, leaving 7 bases between them. The CDR3 here is CASSLAVHSGNTIYF. In DNA, the CDR3 is TGTGCCAGCAGCTTGGCAGTGCACTCTGGAAACACCATATATTTT.

The V call is TRBV5-1, the J call TRBJ2-7; possible D gene TRBD2, 5 bases. This CDR3 region has 12 residues. Looked up from germline, CDR1 is SGHRS and CDR2 is YFSETQ. The V gene lost 4 bases and the J gene lost 2 bases, with 7 bases spanning the gap. The chain's CDR3 is CASSGSAYEQYF. The CDR3 bases are TGCGCCAGCAGCGGGAGCGCCTACGAGCAGTACTTC.

This chain uses TRBV4-1 with TRBJ2-7; 9 bases agree with TRBD2. The V segment lost 4 bases and the J segment 6 bases; nucleotides outside the gene matches: 4. Germline CDR1 MGHRA, CDR2 YSYEKL. The CDR3 totals 13 residues. The CDR3 loop is CASSLSGSGEQYF. The CDR3 DNA reads TGCGCCAGCAGCCTTAGCGGGAGTGGCGAGCAGTACTTC.

The chain links TRBV30 to TRBJ2-7; no definite D call. The germline V and J ends were trimmed by 2 bases and 3 bases, with 11 bases remaining between them. CDR1 is GTSNPN, CDR2 SVGIG, per germline (reference sequence). CDR3 length equals 13 residues. CDR3 nucleotide sequence: TGTGCCTGGAGTCTCCCCCACATCTACGAGCAGTACTTC. Encoded protein: CAWSLPHIYEQYF.

This clone has a single count. The chain couples TRBV7-2 to TRBJ2-7; TRBD2 aligns across 7 bases. The CDR3 runs to 13 residues. Germline CDR1 is SGHTA and CDR2 is FQGNSA. The V segment lost 2 bases and the J segment 5 bases; nucleotides outside the gene matches: 3. The DNA of the CDR3 is TGTGCCAGCAGCTTAACCCGGGGGGACGAGCAGTACTTC. Its translation is CASSLTRGDEQYF.

V is TRBV6-4 and J is TRBJ1-4; TRBD1 agrees at 8 bases. CDR1 and CDR2 (germline): MRHNA, SNTAGT. V shed 4 bases, J shed 7 bases, and the junction held 8 bases outside the gene matches. CDR3 length equals 15 residues. The CDR3 reads CASSVSGGVGEKLFF. DNA of the CDR3: TGTGCCAGCAGTGTATCAGGGGGCGTCGGTGAAAAACTGTTTTTT.

The rearrangement links TRBV27 to TRBJ2-7, with TRBD1 matching over 9 bases. Germline values: CDR1 MNHEY, CDR2 SMNVEV (reference sequence). Trimming at V came to 3 bases and at J to 6 bases, leaving 3 bases not matched to a gene. The length of the CDR3 is 13 residues. DNA for the CDR3: TGTGCCAGCAGTTTGACAGGGGGTAGCGAGCAGTACTTC. Its protein product is CASSLTGGSEQYF.